This entry describes one T cell receptor (beta chain). Which antigen it targets is not known. There are no base qualities to consult, and no much larger clone falls within one base. The library was obtained by multiplex PCR. The data were produced on an Illumina HiSeq 4000. CDR3 regions were amplified by Arm-PCR with iRepertoire HTBI primers to construct TCR beta libraries. Before sequencing, the PCR products went through gel purification. Regarding the original processing steps: Across samples, 60 to 70 TRBV and 13 to 15 TRBJ segments were identified and used for gene usage analysis of CDR3 amino acid clonotypes. Filtered high-quality paired reads were merged into contigs using COPE and FqMerger. BLAST was used to align contigs to IMGT TRBV, TRBD and TRBJ reference genes, and CDR3 was defined according to IMGT. Highly expanded clones were defined as clonotypes with a frequency above 0.1%. Repertoire diversity was measured by Shannon entropy, and V-J evenness by the Gini coefficient. A clonotype found in more than one individual was treated as public. TCRdb trimmed the raw reads at Q25, called clones with MiXCR and kept productive beta chains. Records with the same CDR3 protein are collapsed into one entry carrying the most frequent genes and DNA. The V and J calls were determined by TCRdb, not by the authors. The sample table lists approximately 390,000 distinct CDR3 sequences, 15% to 20% of them with a count of one. 20% to 25% of the sample comes from the top ten.

The germline V gene supplies CDR1 SGDLS and CDR2 YYNGEE. V is shortened by 3 bases, J by 5 bases, and the region joining them spans 21 bases. The CDR3, cysteine through phenylalanine, is 16 amino acids long. Of all the DNA, just the CDR3 is kept, 48 bases in frame from base 1. The record originates from a study of regulatory T cells in long-lasting Graves disease (dated by TCRdb to the early 2020s). The study in broad terms: In the newly diagnosed Graves' disease group, patients had been taking antithyroid drugs for less than 3 months. Peripheral blood TCR sequencing and RNA sequencing compared persistent Graves' disease patients with newly diagnosed Graves' disease patients. The study was conducted in China and was registered as a clinical trial. A total of roughly 33 samples underwent TCR sequencing: some 13 from persistent and about 20 from newly diagnosed Graves' disease patients.

This specimen's time point label, interpreted: newly diagnosed GD, antithyroid drugs for less than 3 months. For both TCR sequencing and RNA sequencing, RNA was extracted from PBMCs in TRIzol. The diagnosis of Graves' disease was made according to American Thyroid Association guidelines. Recruitment of patients was carried out at an endocrinology department in Xi'an, China. From each patient, around 9 milliliters of peripheral blood was collected into an EDTA anticoagulant tube. Ficoll Paque Plus density gradient separation was used to isolate PBMCs, and no further T cell sorting was done. An Agilent 2100 Bioanalyzer and agarose gel were used to check RNA quality, while a NanoDrop 2000 measured RNA concentration. Results and caveats for the whole study, not just this receptor: Because the primary lesion, thyroid tissue, could not be accessed, the study looked at peripheral blood alone. Only the TCR beta chain was sequenced and analyzed. Persistent Graves' disease patients showed lower TCR Shannon entropy and fewer highly expanded clones than newly diagnosed patients, suggesting clonal expansion. A larger number of public clonotypes was shared among persistent patients (under 3,000) than among newly diagnosed patients (over 850). TRBV28, TRBJ1-2 and TRBJ2-5 were preferentially used in persistent disease, while TRBV20-1 and TRBJ2-1 were favored in newly diagnosed disease. The small sample size was acknowledged by the authors as a limitation that may reduce accuracy.

This sample was also put to use in a study of T cells in Graves' hyperthyroidism and ophthalmopathy. From that second study: A patient counted as having stable Graves' hyperthyroidism if no progression to ophthalmopathy occurred over 18 months of follow-up. Hyperthyroidism patients were newly diagnosed, had a disease duration of under 2 months, and were aged 18 to 65 years. Any patient with an uncontrolled infection, another autoimmune disease, pregnancy or lactation was excluded. Diagnoses were based on clinical symptoms, serum thyroxine and TRAb, thyroid ultrasound and orbital computed tomography. A first-round RT-PCR of the TCR CDR3 used the HTBI primer set with the Qiagen OneStep RT-PCR kit. Most expanded thyroid clonotypes (frequency above 0.001) were also detected in blood, a finding suggesting that blood repertoires may reflect thyroid immune responses. In cross-validation, a model built on a 13 V-J signature told ophthalmopathy apart from stable hyperthyroidism with under 90% sensitivity and roughly 82% specificity, and in testing the same model reached 80%/75%. In validation, the model predicted progression to ophthalmopathy with 55% to 71% sensitivity and approximately 72% specificity, a median of approximately 6.7 months before onset. To identify TCR V-J signatures that set the groups apart, the researchers used a discovery cohort of 90 to 100 patients, made up of 43 with Graves' ophthalmopathy and some 55 with stable Graves' hyperthyroidism. An independent validation cohort of under 20 hyperthyroidism patients and about 15 patients who later progressed to ophthalmopathy tested prospective prediction of ophthalmopathy. The approximately 90 discovery patients were randomly split 7:3 into training and test sets. The study also compared thyroid tissue and blood T-cell repertoires from 5 to 7 Graves' hyperthyroidism patients. Following sampling, methimazole starting at 30 mg daily was given to hyperthyroidism patients, and high-dose intravenous methylprednisolone was given to ophthalmopathy patients. Libraries were constructed in a second round of multiplex PCR, after which size selection and purification were performed. Paired-end sequencing of the libraries was performed with 100 bp reads on an Illumina HiSeq2000. SOAPnuke was used to process the raw data, removing reads that contained adapters or uncalled bases, had a mean Phred below 15, or lacked an exact match to the constant primer or identifier. High-quality paired reads were merged with COPE v1.2.5, and unique nucleotide sequences were defined as clonotypes. Clonotypes were aligned to IMGT TRBV, TRBD and TRBJ reference segments using MiTCR v1.1. Analysis was restricted to V-J combinations with a frequency above 0.0001, which covered 99.2% of repertoires. The TCS score was defined as the ratio of F50 (clonal expansion) to E x V (chaos), calculated using BLOSUM62-based TCRdist between CDR3 peptides within each V-J. Welch's t-statistics and random forest reduced 500 to 550 V-J features to 13, which were used in a naive Bayes classifier (R e1071). Sample size was not statistically predetermined, and investigators were not blinded to group allocation. TCR Vbeta CDR3 sequencing of some 140 peripheral blood samples (43 ophthalmopathy, 75 or so hyperthyroidism and approximately 17 progressor patients) is reported in the paper.

The sequence came from a woman aged 18-29 years with Graves disease. Donor details come from another sample of the same person, matched by shared clones. The chain links TRBV9 with TRBJ2-7; TRBD1 is a possible D gene, resting on 7 matching bases. The sample consisted of peripheral blood mononuclear cells (PBMCs), taken at new diagnosis, from a patient treated with antithyroid drugs. The sequence in DNA is TGTGCCAGCAGCGGACAGGGTCCGGGGGTGGGCGACGAGCAGTACTTC. It is translated as CASSGQGPGVGDEQYF.